This T cell receptor (beta chain) was recorded in a study of shared clonotypes between healthy human individuals (dated by TCRdb to between 2020 and 2021). For context, the study as a whole: A few men and two women, aged 18 to 49 years, made up the cohort. For each donor, three plates each were used for CD4 naive and CD4 memory, two plates were used for CD8 naive, and one plate was used for CD8 memory. Blood TCR repertoires of about 5 healthy adults were deeply sequenced to estimate repertoire size and the extent of clonotype sharing between individuals. To increase sequencing depth and limit assay-specific biases, TCR repertoire library preparation and sequencing were carried out by different laboratories using diverse techniques. Per donor, leukapheresis produced somewhere between about 0.8 and 9 billion PBMCs.

Healthy HIV-negative adults with no recently reported acute infections or vaccinations were included as donors. Only Caucasian adults living in Nashville, Tennessee, USA were represented among the donors. CD4+ T cells were enriched through magnetic negative selection, after which naive cells were positively selected on CD45RA and the remaining negative fraction served as the memory subset. Blood was collected by leukapheresis, and PBMCs were isolated by Ficoll-Histopaque density gradient centrifugation and then cryopreserved in liquid nitrogen vapor phase. Purity and quantity of every magnetically sorted T cell population were checked by analytical flow cytometry. Each sorted fraction had its genomic DNA isolated and then quantified by UV absorbance on a Nanodrop 2000c. What the authors observed across the whole study: Only blood was sampled, and tissue TCR repertoires likely differ from those in blood. Even with the large sequencing depth, rarefaction of the sorted-subset datasets indicated that sequencing was incomplete. Larger estimated clonotype richness was generally found for naive subsets than for memory subsets. Compared with non-shared clonotypes, the clonotypes found in all four sorted-subset donors had higher generation probabilities. Sharing across a few donors was observed for around 5% of naive CD4, less than 4% of naive CD8, over 2% of memory CD4, and about 0.4% of memory CD8 clonotypes. The genetic and exposure-history diversity represented was limited by the small number of donors. Pairwise subsampling led to the expectation that sequencing depth would affect the degree of clonotype sharing among donors.

Points on this clone: Its specific antigen is unknown. Base qualities are not recorded, but no much larger clone differs from it by a single base.

Using the deep immunoSEQ assay, multiplex PCR amplified TCR CDR3 regions from genomic DNA. For each cell subset, the extracted genomic DNA was distributed evenly across all wells of several immunoSEQ 96-well plates, and each plate served as one replicate. For sorted subsets, each replicate PCR was loaded with 200 ng genomic DNA, equivalent to some 31,000 T cell genomes. Purified libraries were quantified with a Qubit 3.0 fluorometer, sized on a Bioanalyzer 2100, and re-quantified with the KAPA Library Quantification kit. Every immunoSEQ 96-well plate was sequenced on a dedicated single-read 150-cycle Illumina NextSeq 550 flow cell. From the authors' description of their analysis: Because the immunoSEQ output included only junctional sequences and no quality scores, the filtering could not be the same as the filtering used for full-length reads. Sequences were annotated with PyIR, a Python wrapper for IgBLAST v1.9, using IMGT germline references to assign V/J genes and CDR3. Reads were filtered out if the reads had weak V/J assignments (E-value above 1e-6), no CDR3, stop codons, out-of-frame junctions, or ambiguous translated residues. V3J clonotypes were defined by identical inferred V gene, J gene, and CDR3 amino acid sequence. Percentage overlap between repertoires was calculated by dividing the number of shared unique clonotypes by the size of the smaller repertoire. Repertoire richness was assessed with RTK rarefaction, the Chao1 estimator, and Recon v2.1 estimates of unobserved clonotypes. Generation probabilities were computed with OLGA for all TCRbeta clonotypes obtained by the gDNA method from a handful of donors. What TCRdb holds here is the immuneACCESS table cut down to in-frame rearrangements. Part of the clones is not present; checked against another copy, under half of the missing clones reflect an unresolved V gene, and the others are unexplained. V and J calls and clone size are given by that table; D and trimming were obtained from the DNA. The sample table contains around 700,000 clones; only one count was recorded for around 73% of them. The ten biggest clones cover 1.5% to 2% of the sample.

The TCR originated in a woman between 25 and 40 years old in good health. Sequencing input: memory CD4+ T cells sorted from blood. The cell subset or site label for this specimen denotes: CD45RA-negative fraction.

The DNA sequence is TGTGCCACTAGGACCGGGGGCGAGCAGTACTTC. Translated, this is CATRTGGEQYF. Recombination linked TRBV19 to TRBJ2-7, with TRBD2 as a weak D call on 6 bases. V sheds 10 bases and J sheds 6 bases, leaving 13 bases between their ends. CDR1 LNHDA and CDR2 SQIVND were looked up in the germline V gene (reference sequence). From the cysteine up to the phenylalanine, the CDR3 has a length of 11 residues. Of the read, only the CDR3 DNA is kept; its 33 bases are in frame from base 1.